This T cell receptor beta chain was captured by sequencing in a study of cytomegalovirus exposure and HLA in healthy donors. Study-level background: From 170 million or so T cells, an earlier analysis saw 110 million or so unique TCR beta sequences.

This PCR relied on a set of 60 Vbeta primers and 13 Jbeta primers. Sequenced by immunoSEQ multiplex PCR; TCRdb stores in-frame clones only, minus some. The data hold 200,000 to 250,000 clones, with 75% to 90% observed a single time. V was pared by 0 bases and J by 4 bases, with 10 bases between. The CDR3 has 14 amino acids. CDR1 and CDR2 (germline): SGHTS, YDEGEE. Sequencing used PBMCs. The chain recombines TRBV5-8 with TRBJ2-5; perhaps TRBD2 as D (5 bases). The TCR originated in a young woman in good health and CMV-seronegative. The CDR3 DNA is TGTGCCAGCAGCTTGGGGAGGTTTCGAGAGACCCAGTACTTC. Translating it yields CASSLGRFRETQYF.